This T cell receptor beta chain was sequenced for a study of yellow fever vaccine responses in identical twins. General study results and limits: In identical twins, vaccine T cell responses appeared partly shared and partly individual.

TCRdb recomputed calls from the RT-PCR reads with MiXCR, one row per CDR3 protein. Among 450 to 600 distinct CDR3 sequences listed, roughly 88% were seen once. Germline values: CDR1 MDHEN, CDR2 SYDVKM. This CDR3 spans 15 amino acids. V lost 7 bases and J 3 bases, leaving 19 bases between the germline ends. Notes on this clonotype: Its antigen is not known.

The source material was T cells from blood (PBMCs), unsorted or a sorted subset (not recorded which), sampled before or after yellow fever vaccination (not recorded which). This TCR came from a female donor who received the yellow fever vaccine. The V gene is TRBV28, the J gene TRBJ2-7; tentatively, D is TRBD2 (5 bases). CDR3 sequence reads: CASISPATRGYEQYF. CDR3 nucleotide sequence: TGTGCCAGCATCTCCCCGGCGACACGGGGCTACGAGCAGTACTTC.